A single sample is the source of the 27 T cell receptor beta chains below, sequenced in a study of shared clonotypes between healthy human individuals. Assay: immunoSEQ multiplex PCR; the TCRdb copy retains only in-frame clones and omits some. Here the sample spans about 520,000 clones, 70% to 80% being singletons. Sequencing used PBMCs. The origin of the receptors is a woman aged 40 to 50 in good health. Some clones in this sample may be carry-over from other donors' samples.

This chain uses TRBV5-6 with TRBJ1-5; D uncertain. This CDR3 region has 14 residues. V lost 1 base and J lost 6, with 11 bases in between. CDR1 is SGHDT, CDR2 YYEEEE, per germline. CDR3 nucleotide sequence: TGTGCCAGCAGCTTGTGGGGAGGTGGTCAGCCCCAGCATTTT. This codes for CASSLWGGGQPQHF.

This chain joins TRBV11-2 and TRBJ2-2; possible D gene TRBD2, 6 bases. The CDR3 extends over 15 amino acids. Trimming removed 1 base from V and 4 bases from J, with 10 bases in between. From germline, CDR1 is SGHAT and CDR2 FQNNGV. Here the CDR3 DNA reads TGTGCCAGCAGCTTAGGAGGGCGGGGCACCGGGGAGCTGTTTTTT. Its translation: CASSLGGRGTGELFF. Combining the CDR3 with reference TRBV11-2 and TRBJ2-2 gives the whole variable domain EAGVAQSPRYKIIEKRQSVAFWCNPISGHATLYWYQQILGQGPKLLIQFQNNGVVDDSQLPKDRFSAERLKGVDSTLKIQPAKLEDSAVYLCASSLGGRGTGELFFGEGSRLTVL.

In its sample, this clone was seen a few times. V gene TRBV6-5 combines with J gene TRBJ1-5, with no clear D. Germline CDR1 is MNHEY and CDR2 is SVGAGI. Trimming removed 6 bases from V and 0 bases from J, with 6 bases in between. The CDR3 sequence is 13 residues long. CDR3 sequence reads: CASRADSNQPQHF. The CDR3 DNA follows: TGTGCCAGCAGGGCAGATAGCAATCAGCCCCAGCATTTT.

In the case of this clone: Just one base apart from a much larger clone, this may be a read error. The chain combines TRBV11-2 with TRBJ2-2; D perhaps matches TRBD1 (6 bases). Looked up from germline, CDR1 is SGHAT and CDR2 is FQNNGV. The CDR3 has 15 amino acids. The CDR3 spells CASSLGVTGTGELFF. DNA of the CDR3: TGTGCCAGCAGCTTGGGGGTGACAGGTACCGGGGAGCTGTTTTTC.

This CDR3 reads CASSARTGPVSGANVLTF. CDR3 DNA sequence: TGTGCCAGTAGTGCTCGGACAGGTCCTGTATCTGGGGCCAACGTCCTGACTTTC. The chain has TRBV19 and TRBJ2-6; 7 nucleotides line up with TRBD1. This CDR3 contains 18 residues. Looked up from germline, CDR1 is LNHDA and CDR2 is SQIVND (reference sequence). Trimming removed 5 bases from V and 1 base from J; junction bases left unmatched: 11. Full variable domain (missing parts from reference TRBV19 and TRBJ2-6): DGGITQSPKYLFRKEGQNVTLSCEQNLNHDAMYWYRQDPGQGLRLIYYSQIVNDFQKGDIAEGYSVSREKKESFPLTVTSAQKNPTAFYLCASSARTGPVSGANVLTFGAGSRLTVL.

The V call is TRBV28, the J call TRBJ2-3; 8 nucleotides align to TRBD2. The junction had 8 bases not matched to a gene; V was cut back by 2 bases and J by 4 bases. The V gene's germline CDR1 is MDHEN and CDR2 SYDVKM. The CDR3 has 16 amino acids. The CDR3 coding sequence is TGTGCCAGCAGTTTAGGCCTAGCGGGTAGAGCAGATACGCAGTATTTT. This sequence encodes CASSLGLAGRADTQYF.

This CDR3 is CASSSLLRVQTLYNEQFF. The DNA of the CDR3 is TGTGCCAGCAGTTCCCTTCTGCGAGTCCAAACGCTGTACAATGAGCAGTTCTTC. The chain carries TRBV27 and TRBJ2-1, with D hard to call. The germline V gene encodes CDR1 MNHEY and CDR2 SMNVEV (reference sequence). Trimming removed 4 bases at V and 4 bases at J, with 23 bases between. The CDR3 has 18 residues.

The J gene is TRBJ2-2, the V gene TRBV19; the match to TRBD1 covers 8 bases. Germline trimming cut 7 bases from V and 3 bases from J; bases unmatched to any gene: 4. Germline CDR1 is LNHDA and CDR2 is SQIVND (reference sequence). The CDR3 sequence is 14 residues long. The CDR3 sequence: CASTTGGYTGELFF. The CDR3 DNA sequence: TGTGCCAGTACCACAGGGGGTTACACCGGGGAGCTGTTTTTT.

CDR3: CASSFRGAGTEAFF. As DNA, the CDR3 is TGCGCCAGCAGCTTTCGTGGGGCTGGCACTGAAGCTTTCTTT. The rearrangement joins TRBV5-1 to TRBJ1-1; a possible D gene is TRBD1 (5 bases). This CDR3 region has 14 residues. From germline, CDR1 is SGHRS and CDR2 YFSETQ. V was trimmed by 2 bases and J by 4 bases, leaving 12 bases between them.

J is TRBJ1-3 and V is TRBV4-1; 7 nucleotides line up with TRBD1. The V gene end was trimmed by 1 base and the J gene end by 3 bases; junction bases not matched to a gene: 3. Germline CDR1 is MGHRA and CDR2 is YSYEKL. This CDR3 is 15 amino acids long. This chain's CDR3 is CASSQADRNGNTIYF. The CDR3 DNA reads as TGCGCCAGCAGCCAAGCGGACAGGAATGGAAACACCATATATTTT.

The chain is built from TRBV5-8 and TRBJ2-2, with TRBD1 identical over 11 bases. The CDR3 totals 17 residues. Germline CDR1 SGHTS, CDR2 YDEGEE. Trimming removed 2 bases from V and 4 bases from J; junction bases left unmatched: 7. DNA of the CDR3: TGTGCCAGCAGCTTACGCAGGACAGGGGGCATCACCGGGGAGCTGTTTTTT. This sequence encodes CASSLRRTGGITGELFF.

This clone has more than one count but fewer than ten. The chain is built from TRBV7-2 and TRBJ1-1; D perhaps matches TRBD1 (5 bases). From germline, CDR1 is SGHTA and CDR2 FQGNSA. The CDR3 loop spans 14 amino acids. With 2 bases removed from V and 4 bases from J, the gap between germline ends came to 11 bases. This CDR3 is CASSLWQGGTEAFF. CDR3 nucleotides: TGTGCCAGCAGCTTATGGCAGGGTGGCACTGAAGCTTTCTTT.

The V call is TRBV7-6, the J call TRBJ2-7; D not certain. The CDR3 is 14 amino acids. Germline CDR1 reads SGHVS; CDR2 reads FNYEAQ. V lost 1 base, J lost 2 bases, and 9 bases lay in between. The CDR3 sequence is CASSLDAVTYEQYF. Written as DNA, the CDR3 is TGTGCCAGCAGCTTAGATGCTGTTACCTACGAGCAGTACTTC.

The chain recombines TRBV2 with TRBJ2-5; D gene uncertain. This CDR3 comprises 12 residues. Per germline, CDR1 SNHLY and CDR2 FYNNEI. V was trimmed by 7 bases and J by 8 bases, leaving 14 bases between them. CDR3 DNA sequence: TGTGCCAGCAAGAACGACGACCGAACCCAGTACTTC. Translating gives CASKNDDRTQYF.

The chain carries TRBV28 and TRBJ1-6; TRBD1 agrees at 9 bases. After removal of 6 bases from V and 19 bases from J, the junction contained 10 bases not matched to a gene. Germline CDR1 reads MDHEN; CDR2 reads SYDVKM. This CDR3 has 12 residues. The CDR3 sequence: CASSLIGQGNHF. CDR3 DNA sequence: TGTGCCAGCAGCCTAATCGGACAGGGGAATCACTTT.

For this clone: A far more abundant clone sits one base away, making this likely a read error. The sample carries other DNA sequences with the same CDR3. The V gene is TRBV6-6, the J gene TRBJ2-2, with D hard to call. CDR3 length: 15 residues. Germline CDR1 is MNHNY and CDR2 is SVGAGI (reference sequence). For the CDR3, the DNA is TGTGCCAGCACCACCGCACAGACCAACACAGGGGAGCTGTTTTTT. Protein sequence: CASTTAQTNTGELFF.

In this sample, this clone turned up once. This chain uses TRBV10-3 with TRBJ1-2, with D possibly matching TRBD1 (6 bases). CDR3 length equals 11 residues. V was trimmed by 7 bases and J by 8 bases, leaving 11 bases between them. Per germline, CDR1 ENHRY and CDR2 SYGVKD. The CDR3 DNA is TGTGCCATCATGGGTGGGGGCGGCTACACCTTC. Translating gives CAIMGGGGYTF.

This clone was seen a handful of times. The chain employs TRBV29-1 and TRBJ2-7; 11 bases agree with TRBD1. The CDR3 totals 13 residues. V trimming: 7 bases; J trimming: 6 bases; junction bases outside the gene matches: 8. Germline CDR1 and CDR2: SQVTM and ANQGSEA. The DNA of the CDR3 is TGCAGCGCCGAGGACAGGGGGCGCTCCGAGCAGTACTTC. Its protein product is CSAEDRGRSEQYF.

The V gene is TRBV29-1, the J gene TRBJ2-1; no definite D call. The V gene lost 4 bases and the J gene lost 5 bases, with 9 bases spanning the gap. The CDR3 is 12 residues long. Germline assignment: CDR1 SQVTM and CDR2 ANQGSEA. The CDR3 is CSVAVTNNEQFF. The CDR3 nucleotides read TGCAGCGTTGCGGTCACGAACAATGAGCAGTTCTTC.

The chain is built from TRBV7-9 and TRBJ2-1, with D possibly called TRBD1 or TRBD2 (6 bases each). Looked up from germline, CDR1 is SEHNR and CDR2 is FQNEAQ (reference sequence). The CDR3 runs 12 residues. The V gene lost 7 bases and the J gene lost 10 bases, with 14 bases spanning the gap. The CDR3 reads CASNGGGTEQFF. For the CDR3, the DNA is TGTGCCAGCAACGGAGGGGGGACCGAGCAGTTCTTC.

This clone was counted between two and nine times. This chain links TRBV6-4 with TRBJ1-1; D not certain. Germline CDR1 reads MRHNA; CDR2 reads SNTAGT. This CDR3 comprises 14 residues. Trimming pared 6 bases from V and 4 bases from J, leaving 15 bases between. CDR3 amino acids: CASSQLVGSTEAFF. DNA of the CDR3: TGTGCCAGCAGCCAACTCGTAGGGAGCACTGAAGCTTTCTTT.

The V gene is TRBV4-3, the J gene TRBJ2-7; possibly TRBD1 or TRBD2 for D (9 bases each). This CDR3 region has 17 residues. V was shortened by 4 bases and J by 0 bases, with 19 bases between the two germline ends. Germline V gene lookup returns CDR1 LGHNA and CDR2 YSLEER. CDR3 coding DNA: TGCGCCAGCAGCCGGCGGGGGGGACAGGGAAGCTCCTACGAGCAGTACTTC. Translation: CASSRRGGQGSSYEQYF.

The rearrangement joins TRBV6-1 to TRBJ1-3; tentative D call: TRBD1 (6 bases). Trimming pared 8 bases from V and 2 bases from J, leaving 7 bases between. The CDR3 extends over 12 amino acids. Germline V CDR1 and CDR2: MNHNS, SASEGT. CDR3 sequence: CASEGAGNTIYF. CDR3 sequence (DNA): TGTGCCAGCGAGGGGGCTGGAAACACCATATATTTT.

Written as DNA, the CDR3 is TGTGCCAGCAGGACTCTGATGTCCCACGAGCAGTACTTC. As protein: CASRTLMSHEQYF. The chain uses TRBV7-2 and TRBJ2-7; D uncertain. The length of the CDR3 is 13 residues. Germline CDR1 is SGHTA and CDR2 is FQGNSA. V gave up 6 bases and J gave up 5 bases, with 14 bases separating them.

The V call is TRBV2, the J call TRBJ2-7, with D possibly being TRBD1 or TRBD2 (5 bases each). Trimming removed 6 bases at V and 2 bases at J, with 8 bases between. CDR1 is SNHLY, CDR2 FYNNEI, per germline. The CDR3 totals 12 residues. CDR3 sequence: CASRGETYEQYF. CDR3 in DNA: TGTGCCAGCAGGGGGGAAACCTACGAGCAGTACTTC.

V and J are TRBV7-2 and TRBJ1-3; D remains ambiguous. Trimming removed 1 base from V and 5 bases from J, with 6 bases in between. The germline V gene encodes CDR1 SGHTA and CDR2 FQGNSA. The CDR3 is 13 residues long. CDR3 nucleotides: TGTGCCAGCAGCTTAGGCACAAGAAACACCATATATTTT. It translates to CASSLGTRNTIYF.

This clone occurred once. CDR3 nucleotides: TGTGCCAGCTCAGCAGGACAGGCTACAAGCTATGGCTACACCTTC. The encoded protein is CASSAGQATSYGYTF. J is TRBJ1-2 and V is TRBV18; 7 nucleotides agree with TRBD1. The V segment lost 5 bases and the J segment 4 bases; nucleotides outside the gene matches: 10. This CDR3 is 15 amino acids long. Germline CDR1 is KGHSH and CDR2 is LQKENI.